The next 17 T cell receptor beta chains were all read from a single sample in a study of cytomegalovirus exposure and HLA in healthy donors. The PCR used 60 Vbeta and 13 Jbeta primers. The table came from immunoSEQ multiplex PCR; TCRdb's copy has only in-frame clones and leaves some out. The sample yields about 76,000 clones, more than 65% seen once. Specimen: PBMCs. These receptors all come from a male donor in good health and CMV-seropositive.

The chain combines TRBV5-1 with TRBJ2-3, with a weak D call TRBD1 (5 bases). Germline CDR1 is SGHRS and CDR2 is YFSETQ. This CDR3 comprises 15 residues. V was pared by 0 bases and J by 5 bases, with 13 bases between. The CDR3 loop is CASSLEDTPGDTQYF. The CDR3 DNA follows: TGCGCCAGCAGCTTGGAGGACACTCCGGGAGATACGCAGTATTTT.

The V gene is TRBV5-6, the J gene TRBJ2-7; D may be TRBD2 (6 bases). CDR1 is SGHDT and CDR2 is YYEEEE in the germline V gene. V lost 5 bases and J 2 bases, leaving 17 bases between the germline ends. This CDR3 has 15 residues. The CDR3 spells CASSFRDSYPYEQYF. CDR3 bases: TGTGCCAGCAGTTTCCGGGACTCCTACCCCTACGAGCAGTACTTC.

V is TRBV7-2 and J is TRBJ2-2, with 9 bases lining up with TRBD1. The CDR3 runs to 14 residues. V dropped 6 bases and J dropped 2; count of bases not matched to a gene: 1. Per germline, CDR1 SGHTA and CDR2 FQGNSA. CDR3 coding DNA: TGTGCCAGCAGGGGACAGGGTAACACCGGGGAGCTGTTTTTT. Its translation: CASRGQGNTGELFF.

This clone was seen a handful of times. The CDR3, as DNA: TGTGCCATCAGTGGCCATAGCGGGGGGGGCAACACCGGGGAGCTGTTTTTT. Protein sequence: CAISGHSGGGNTGELFF. The gene calls are TRBV10-3 and TRBJ2-2; 11 bases map to TRBD2. CDR1 and CDR2 (germline): ENHRY, SYGVKD. V lost 4 bases, J lost 2 bases, and 6 bases stayed unmatched. The length of the CDR3 is 17 residues.

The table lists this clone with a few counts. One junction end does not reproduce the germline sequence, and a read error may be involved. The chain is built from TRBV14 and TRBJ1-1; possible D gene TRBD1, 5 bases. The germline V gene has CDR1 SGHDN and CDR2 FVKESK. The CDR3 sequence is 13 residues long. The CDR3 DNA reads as TGTGCCAGCAGACAAGCGGGGGGGAATGAAGCTTTCTTT. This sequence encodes CASRQAGGNEAFF. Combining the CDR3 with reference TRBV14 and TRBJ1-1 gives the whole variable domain EAGVTQFPSHSVIEKGQTVTLRCDPISGHDNLYWYRRVMGKEIKFLLHFVKESKQDESGMPNNRFLAERTGGTYSTLKVQPAELEDSGVYFCASRQAGGNEAFFGQGTRLTVV.

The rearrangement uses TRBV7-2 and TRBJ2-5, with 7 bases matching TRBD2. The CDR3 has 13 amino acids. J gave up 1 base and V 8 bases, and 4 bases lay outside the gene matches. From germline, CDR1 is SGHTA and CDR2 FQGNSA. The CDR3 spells CASGLAAQETQYF. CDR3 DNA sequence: TGTGCCAGCGGTCTAGCGGCCCAAGAGACCCAGTACTTC.

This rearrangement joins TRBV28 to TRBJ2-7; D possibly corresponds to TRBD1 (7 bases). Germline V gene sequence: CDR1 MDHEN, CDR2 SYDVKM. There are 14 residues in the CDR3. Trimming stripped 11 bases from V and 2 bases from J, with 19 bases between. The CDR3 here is CAVQGTHRPYEQYF. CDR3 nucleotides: TGTGCCGTACAGGGGACTCATAGACCCTACGAGCAGTACTTC.

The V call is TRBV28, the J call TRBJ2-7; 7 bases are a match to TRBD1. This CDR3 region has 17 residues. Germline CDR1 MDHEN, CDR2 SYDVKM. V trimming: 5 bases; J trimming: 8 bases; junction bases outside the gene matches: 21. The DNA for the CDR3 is TGTGCCAGCAGTCAGACAGGGATCTCCCCTTGGGGAATACAGCAGTACTTC. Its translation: CASSQTGISPWGIQQYF. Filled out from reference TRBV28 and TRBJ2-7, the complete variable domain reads DVKVTQSSRYLVKRTGEKVFLECVQDMDHENMFWYRQDPGLGLRLIYFSYDVKMKEKGDIPEGYSVSREKKERFSLILESASTNQTSMYLCASSQTGISPWGIQQYFGPGTRLTVT.

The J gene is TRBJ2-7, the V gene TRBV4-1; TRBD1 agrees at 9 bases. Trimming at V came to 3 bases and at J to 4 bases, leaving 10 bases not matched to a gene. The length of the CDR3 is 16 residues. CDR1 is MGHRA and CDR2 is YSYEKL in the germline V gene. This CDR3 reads CASSQTGGTGMYEQYF. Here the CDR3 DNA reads TGCGCCAGCAGCCAGACGGGCGGGACAGGGATGTACGAGCAGTACTTC.

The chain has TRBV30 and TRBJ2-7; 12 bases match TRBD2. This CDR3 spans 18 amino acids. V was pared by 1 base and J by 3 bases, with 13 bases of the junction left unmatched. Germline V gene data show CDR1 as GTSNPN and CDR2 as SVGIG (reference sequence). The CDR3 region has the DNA TGTGCCTGGAGTGCGCGACTAGCGGGAGCCAAAAGGGACTACGAGCAGTACTTC. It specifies CAWSARLAGAKRDYEQYF. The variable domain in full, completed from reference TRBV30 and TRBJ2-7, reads SQTIHQWPATLVQPVGSPLSLECTVEGTSNPNLYWYRQAAGRGLQLLFYSVGIGQISSEVPQNLSASRPQDRQFILSSKKLLLSDSGFYLCAWSARLAGAKRDYEQYFGPGTRLTVT.

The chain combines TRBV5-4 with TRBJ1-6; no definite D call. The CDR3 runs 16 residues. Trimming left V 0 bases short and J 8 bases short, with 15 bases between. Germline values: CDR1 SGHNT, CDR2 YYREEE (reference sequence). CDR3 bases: TGTGCCAGCAGCTTGGAGATTCAGCTCGGGGATTCACCCCTCCACTTT. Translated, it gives CASSLEIQLGDSPLHF.

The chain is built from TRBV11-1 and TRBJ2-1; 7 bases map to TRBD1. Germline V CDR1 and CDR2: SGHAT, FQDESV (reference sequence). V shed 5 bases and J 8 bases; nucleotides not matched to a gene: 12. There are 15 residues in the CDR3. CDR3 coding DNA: TGTGCCAGCAGCGCACCCGGGACAGAACAAGATGAGCAGTTCTTC. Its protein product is CASSAPGTEQDEQFF.

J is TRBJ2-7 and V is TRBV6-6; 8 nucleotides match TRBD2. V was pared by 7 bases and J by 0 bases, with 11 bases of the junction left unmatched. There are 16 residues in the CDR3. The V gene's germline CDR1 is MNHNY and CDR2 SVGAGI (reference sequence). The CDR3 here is CASTQPGGGGSYEQYF. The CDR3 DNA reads TGTGCCAGCACCCAACCGGGGGGGGGCGGCTCCTACGAGCAGTACTTC.

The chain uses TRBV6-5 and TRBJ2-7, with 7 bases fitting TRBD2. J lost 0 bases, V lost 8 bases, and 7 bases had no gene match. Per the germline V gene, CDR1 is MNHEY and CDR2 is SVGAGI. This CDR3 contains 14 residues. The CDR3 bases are TGTGCCAGCTACTCGGGGGGAAGCTCCTACGAGCAGTACTTC. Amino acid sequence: CASYSGGSSYEQYF.

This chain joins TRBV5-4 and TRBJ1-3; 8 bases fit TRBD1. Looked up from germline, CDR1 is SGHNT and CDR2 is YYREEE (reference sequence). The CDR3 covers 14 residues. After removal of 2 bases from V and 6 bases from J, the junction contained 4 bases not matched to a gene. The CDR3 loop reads CASSFGQGENTIYF. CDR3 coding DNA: TGTGCCAGCAGCTTCGGACAGGGCGAAAACACCATATATTTT. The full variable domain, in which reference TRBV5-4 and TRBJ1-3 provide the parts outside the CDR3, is ETGVTQSPTHLIKTRGQQVTLRCSSQSGHNTVSWYQQALGQGPQFIFQYYREEENGRGNFPPRFSGLQFPNYSSELNVNALELDDSALYLCASSFGQGENTIYFGEGSWLTVV.

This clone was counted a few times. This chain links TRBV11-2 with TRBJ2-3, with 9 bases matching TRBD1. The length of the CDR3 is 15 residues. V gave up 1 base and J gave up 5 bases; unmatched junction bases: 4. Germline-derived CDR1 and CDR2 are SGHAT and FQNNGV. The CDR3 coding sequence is TGTGCCAGCAGCTTAGGGGACAGGGATTTAGATACGCAGTATTTT. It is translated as CASSLGDRDLDTQYF.

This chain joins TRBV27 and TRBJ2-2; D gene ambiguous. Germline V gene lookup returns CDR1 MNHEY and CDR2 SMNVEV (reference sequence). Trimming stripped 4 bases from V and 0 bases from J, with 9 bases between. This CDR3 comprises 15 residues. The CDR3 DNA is TGTGCCAGCAGTTCCCCGACAACGAACACCGGGGAGCTGTTTTTT. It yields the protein CASSSPTTNTGELFF.